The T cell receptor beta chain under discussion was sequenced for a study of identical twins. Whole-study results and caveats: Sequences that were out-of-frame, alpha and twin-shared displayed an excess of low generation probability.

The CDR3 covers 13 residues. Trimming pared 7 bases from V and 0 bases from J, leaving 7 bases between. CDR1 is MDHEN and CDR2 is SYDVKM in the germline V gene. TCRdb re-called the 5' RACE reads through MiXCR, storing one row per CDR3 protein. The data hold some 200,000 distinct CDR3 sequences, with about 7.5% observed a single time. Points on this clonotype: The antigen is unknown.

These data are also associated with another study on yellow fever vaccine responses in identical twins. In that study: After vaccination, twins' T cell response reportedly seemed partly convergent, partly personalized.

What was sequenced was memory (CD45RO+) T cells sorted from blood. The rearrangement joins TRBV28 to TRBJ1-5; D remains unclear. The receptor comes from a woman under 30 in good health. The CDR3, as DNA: TGTGCCAGCAATTTTGATAGCAATCAGCCCCAGCATTTT. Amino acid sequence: CASNFDSNQPQHF. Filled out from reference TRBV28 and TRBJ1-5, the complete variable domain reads DVKVTQSSRYLVKRTGEKVFLECVQDMDHENMFWYRQDPGLGLRLIYFSYDVKMKEKGDIPEGYSVSREKKERFSLILESASTNQTSMYLCASNFDSNQPQHFGDGTRLSIL.